The 30 T cell receptor beta chains given below trace back to one sample, sequenced in a study of PD-1 blockade in classical Hodgkin lymphoma. Every patient relapsed after autologous stem cell transplantation, and brentuximab vedotin exposure varied. The study purified CD4+ T cells from thawed PBMCs using magnetic negative selection. The table came from immunoSEQ multiplex PCR; TCRdb's copy has only in-frame clones and leaves some out. The table shows more than 9,500 clones, with more than 60% occurring only once. This material consisted of CD4+ T cells from blood, taken at baseline. These TCRs come from a human donor with classical Hodgkin lymphoma.

The chain carries TRBV10-3 and TRBJ2-1; the D gene is possibly TRBD1 (5 bases). CDR1 and CDR2 (germline): ENHRY, SYGVKD. The CDR3 spans 14 residues. V was trimmed by 0 bases and J by 9 bases, leaving 12 bases between them. This CDR3 is CAISESSGLAEQFF. DNA for the CDR3: TGTGCCATCAGTGAGTCGTCAGGGTTGGCTGAGCAGTTCTTC.

This clone appeared a few times. The gene calls are TRBV25-1 and TRBJ1-2, with unresolved D. The V end lost 1 base, the J end lost 7 bases, and 4 bases lay between the germline ends. Germline CDR1 and CDR2: MGHDK and SYGVNS. The CDR3 runs 11 residues. CDR3 sequence (DNA): TGTGCCAGCAGTGAATCCTTTGGCTACACCTTC. This codes for CASSESFGYTF.

This clone has only one observation. This chain links TRBV30 with TRBJ2-1; maybe TRBD1 (6 bases). Trimming shortened V by 3 bases and J by 10 bases, and 19 bases separated the two germline ends. The CDR3 is made up of 14 amino acids. Germline assignment: CDR1 GTSNPN and CDR2 SVGIG (reference sequence). CDR3 sequence: CAWRRMAAQGEQFF. The DNA for the CDR3 is TGTGCCTGGAGAAGGATGGCGGCGCAGGGGGAGCAGTTCTTC.

The chain is built from TRBV7-2 and TRBJ2-1, with D tentatively TRBD2 (6 bases). CDR3 length equals 13 residues. The V end was cut by 1 base, the J end by 6 bases, with 7 bases between. Germline V lookup: CDR1 SGHTA, CDR2 FQGNSA. The CDR3: CASSLVGGNEQFF. The CDR3 nucleotides read TGTGCCAGCAGCTTAGTGGGGGGCAATGAGCAGTTCTTC.

The chain recombines TRBV7-9 with TRBJ1-2, with TRBD1 as a possible D gene (5 bases). The ends were cut back, 4 bases at V and 7 bases at J, with 31 bases in the middle. The germline V gene encodes CDR1 SEHNR and CDR2 FQNEAQ (reference sequence). The CDR3 is made up of 19 amino acids. The CDR3 DNA sequence: TGTGCCAGCAGCTATCCTCCGCTCGGGACTGGGCTTACTATGGTTGGCTACACCTTC. Encoded protein: CASSYPPLGTGLTMVGYTF.

With respect to this clone: Other DNA sequences in the sample encode the same CDR3. The chain couples TRBV30 to TRBJ2-3; 8 bases align to TRBD1. Trimming cost V 2 bases and J 0 bases; bases outside gene matches: 4. CDR1 and CDR2 (germline): GTSNPN, SVGIG (reference sequence). The CDR3 is made up of 15 amino acids. The chain's CDR3 is CAWSMDRASTDTQYF. The CDR3 nucleotides are TGTGCCTGGAGTATGGACAGGGCCAGCACAGATACGCAGTATTTT.

The genes are TRBV6-1 and TRBJ2-7; D possibly corresponds to TRBD2 (7 bases). This CDR3 has 13 residues. CDR1 is MNHNS and CDR2 is SASEGT in the germline V gene. Trimming stripped 7 bases from V and 2 bases from J, with 12 bases between. This CDR3 is CASNREGPYEQYF. As DNA, the CDR3 is TGTGCCAGCAACAGGGAGGGTCCCTACGAGCAGTACTTC.

CDR3 in amino acids: CASSYGTGDYEQYF. The CDR3 DNA reads TGTGCCAGTAGCTACGGGACAGGGGACTACGAGCAGTACTTC. The gene calls are TRBV19 and TRBJ2-7, with 10 positions matching TRBD1. The J segment lost 3 bases and the V segment lost 6 bases, leaving 5 bases of the junction unmatched. CDR1 and CDR2 (germline): LNHDA, SQIVND (reference sequence). The CDR3 is made up of 14 amino acids. Drawing the rest from reference TRBV19 and TRBJ2-7, the complete variable domain is DGGITQSPKYLFRKEGQNVTLSCEQNLNHDAMYWYRQDPGQGLRLIYYSQIVNDFQKGDIAEGYSVSREKKESFPLTVTSAQKNPTAFYLCASSYGTGDYEQYFGPGTRLTVT.

The V gene is TRBV6-6, the J gene TRBJ1-2, with D uncertain. The CDR3 runs 14 residues. Germline V gene data show CDR1 as MNHNY and CDR2 as SVGAGI (reference sequence). V lost 8 bases to trimming and J lost 6 bases, with 19 bases between them. This CDR3 is CASLNTHPTDGYTF. The DNA for the CDR3 is TGTGCCAGCTTAAATACACATCCCACGGATGGCTACACCTTC.

This chain connects TRBV7-2 to TRBJ1-2; D gene unclear. Trimming took off 0 bases at V and 8 bases at J, with 10 bases between the two ends. The CDR3 extends over 13 amino acids. CDR1 and CDR2 from the germline V gene are SGHTA and FQGNSA. CDR3 DNA sequence: TGTGCCAGCAGCTTAGCAGGGAGTGGGGGCTACACCTTC. It translates to CASSLAGSGGYTF.

The J gene is TRBJ2-2, the V gene TRBV7-2; D is unclear. Germline values: CDR1 SGHTA, CDR2 FQGNSA. The ends were cut back, 2 bases at V and 2 bases at J, with 12 bases in the middle. CDR3 length: 16 amino acids. The CDR3 reads CASSLFSPVNTGELFF. DNA of the CDR3: TGTGCCAGCAGCTTATTTTCCCCTGTAAACACCGGGGAGCTGTTTTTT.

This chain connects TRBV5-1 to TRBJ1-2, with TRBD1 matching over 7 bases. Losses at the gene ends were 0 bases for V and 4 bases for J; bases not matched to a gene: 9. Germline V CDR1 and CDR2: SGHRS, YFSETQ. The CDR3 is 16 amino acids. Here the CDR3 DNA reads TGCGCCAGCAGCTTGGCCCTGGGGCAGGGGGTCTATGGCTACACCTTC. The encoded protein is CASSLALGQGVYGYTF.

The chain recombines TRBV9 with TRBJ2-3; TRBD2 matches at 14 bases. CDR1 and CDR2 from the germline V gene are SGDLS and YYNGEE. V lost 2 bases and J lost 0; bases outside the gene matches: 8. The CDR3 spans 19 residues. CDR3 amino acids: CASSVLTSGGAGSTDTQYF. The CDR3, as DNA: TGTGCCAGCAGCGTCCTGACTAGCGGGGGGGCTGGAAGCACAGATACGCAGTATTTT. The full variable domain, in which reference TRBV9 and TRBJ2-3 provide the parts outside the CDR3, is DSGVTQTPKHLITATGQRVTLRCSPRSGDLSVYWYQQSLDQGLQFLIQYYNGEERAKGNILERFSAQQFPDLHSELNLSSLELGDSALYFCASSVLTSGGAGSTDTQYFGPGTRLTVL.

V gene TRBV7-2 combines with J gene TRBJ1-6; maybe TRBD1 (6 bases). V lost 4 bases and J lost 7, with 14 bases in between. This CDR3 has 15 residues. Per germline, CDR1 SGHTA and CDR2 FQGNSA. The DNA of the CDR3 is TGTGCCAGCAGCTCCATGGGGGCGGGAAATTCACCCCTCCACTTT. This gives the protein CASSSMGAGNSPLHF.

The rearrangement uses TRBV19 and TRBJ2-3; either TRBD1 or TRBD2 may fit D (6 bases each). Looked up from germline, CDR1 is LNHDA and CDR2 is SQIVND (reference sequence). This CDR3 contains 16 residues. Trimming removed 7 bases from V and 0 bases from J, with 17 bases in between. The CDR3 sequence is CASKRGDGLSTDTQYF. DNA of the CDR3: TGTGCCAGTAAGAGGGGGGATGGCCTGAGCACAGATACGCAGTATTTT.

This clone was seen just once. This rearrangement joins TRBV15 to TRBJ1-6, with 10 bases that match TRBD1. The V gene end was trimmed by 4 bases and the J gene end by 10 bases; junction bases not matched to a gene: 4. Per germline, CDR1 LNHNV and CDR2 YYDKDF (reference sequence). CDR3 length: 14 amino acids. The CDR3 loop is CATSTGQGGSPLHF. The DNA of the CDR3 is TGTGCCACCAGCACAGGACAGGGGGGATCACCCCTCCACTTT.

CDR3: CASRLRVGAEAFF. CDR3 DNA: TGTGCCAGCAGACTCCGGGTGGGGGCTGAAGCTTTCTTT. This chain links TRBV6-5 with TRBJ1-1; perhaps TRBD1 as D (5 bases). V was clipped by 6 bases and J by 6 bases, with 14 bases between them. Germline V gene data show CDR1 as MNHEY and CDR2 as SVGAGI. The CDR3 runs to 13 residues.

With regard to this clone: The junction differs from germline at one of its ends, possibly a read error. The rearrangement links TRBV7-7 to TRBJ2-7; D is undetermined. Germline loops: CDR1 SSHAT, CDR2 FNYEAQ (reference sequence). The CDR3 totals 13 residues. This CDR3 is CASSLALNYEQYF. CDR3 in DNA: TGTGCTAGCAGCTTAGCCCTAAACTACGAGCAGTACTTC.

The gene calls are TRBV4-3 and TRBJ2-7; D is possibly TRBD1 (5 bases). CDR3 length: 15 residues. Per germline, CDR1 LGHNA and CDR2 YSLEER. Trimming removed 0 bases at V and 6 bases at J, with 15 bases between. CDR3 DNA sequence: TGCGCCAGCAGCCAAGATTGGGCAGGGCCATCCGAGCAGTACTTC. The encoded protein is CASSQDWAGPSEQYF.

This clone has a single count. The chain links TRBV9 to TRBJ1-3; 9 bases align to TRBD1. The germline V gene has CDR1 SGDLS and CDR2 YYNGEE. This CDR3 contains 15 residues. V gave up 0 bases and J gave up 12 bases; unmatched junction bases: 10. The CDR3 nucleotides read TGTGCCAGCAGCGTAGTCGGGACAGGGACCCACAGCATATATTTT. It codes for CASSVVGTGTHSIYF.

This clone has only one observation. The gene calls are TRBV30 and TRBJ2-2, with TRBD1 as a possible D gene (6 bases). The V end lost 2 bases, the J end lost 7 bases, and 11 bases lay between the germline ends. This CDR3 spans 13 amino acids. Germline V CDR1 and CDR2: GTSNPN, SVGIG (reference sequence). The DNA of the CDR3 is TGTGCCTGGAGTCCTACAGGGTACGGGGAGCTGTTTTTT. It specifies CAWSPTGYGELFF.

The CDR3 region is CASSIGGATNEKLFF. The CDR3 DNA is TGCGCCAGCAGCATAGGAGGGGCAACTAATGAAAAACTGTTTTTT. The chain links TRBV5-1 to TRBJ1-4, with TRBD1 as a possible D gene (5 bases). Germline V gene data show CDR1 as SGHRS and CDR2 as YFSETQ. The CDR3 sequence is 15 residues long. Trimming shortened V by 4 bases and J by 0 bases, and 10 bases separated the two germline ends.

The gene calls are TRBV5-1 and TRBJ2-1; perhaps TRBD1 as D (5 bases). The length of the CDR3 is 14 residues. The germline gives CDR1 SGHRS, CDR2 YFSETQ. Trimming removed 1 base from V and 10 bases from J, with 15 bases in between. The CDR3 here is CASSLKTASQEQFF. CDR3 DNA: TGCGCCAGCAGCTTGAAGACAGCCTCCCAAGAGCAGTTCTTC. Combining the CDR3 with reference TRBV5-1 and TRBJ2-1 gives the whole variable domain KAGVTQTPRYLIKTRGQQVTLSCSPISGHRSVSWYQQTPGQGLQFLFEYFSETQRNKGNFPGRFSGRQFSNSRSEMNVSTLELGDSALYLCASSLKTASQEQFFGPGTRLTVL.

V gene TRBV11-2 combines with J gene TRBJ1-5, with D perhaps matching TRBD1 (6 bases). Per the germline V gene, CDR1 is SGHAT and CDR2 is FQNNGV. The CDR3 loop spans 15 amino acids. The V end was cut by 4 bases, the J end by 7 bases, with 17 bases between. CDR3 residues: CASSSQAGEEQPQHF. The CDR3 coding sequence is TGTGCCAGCAGCTCCCAGGCAGGGGAAGAGCAGCCCCAGCATTTT.

This sequence joins TRBV19 and TRBJ1-5, with D hard to call. CDR1 and CDR2 from the germline V gene are LNHDA and SQIVND (reference sequence). The CDR3 contains 14 residues. The V end lost 1 base, the J end lost 5 bases, and 9 bases lay between the germline ends. The CDR3 is CASSIGGRDQPQHF. The DNA of the CDR3 is TGTGCCAGTAGTATAGGTGGTAGGGATCAGCCCCAGCATTTT.

The genes are TRBV5-4 and TRBJ1-1; 8 bases are shared with TRBD1. J was trimmed by 4 bases and V by 0 bases; bases with no gene match: 2. This CDR3 has 14 amino acids. Germline CDR1 SGHNT, CDR2 YYREEE (reference sequence). As DNA, the CDR3 is TGTGCCAGCAGCTTGGTTACAGGGGGCACTGAAGCTTTCTTT. It codes for CASSLVTGGTEAFF.

The chain combines TRBV6-5 with TRBJ1-5, with D perhaps matching TRBD1 (5 bases). V was pared by 6 bases and J by 4 bases, with 10 bases between. CDR3 size: 13 residues. Germline loops: CDR1 MNHEY, CDR2 SVGAGI. CDR3 DNA: TGTGCCAGCAGCCCCGACAGAAATCAGCCCCAGCATTTT. Translating gives CASSPDRNQPQHF.

V and J are TRBV2 and TRBJ2-5; D is possibly TRBD2 (5 bases). Germline lookup yields CDR1 SNHLY and CDR2 FYNNEI. The CDR3 has 15 residues. Trimming took off 4 bases at V and 2 bases at J, with 14 bases between the two ends. The CDR3 spells CASSVGGSAQETQYF. In DNA form, the CDR3 reads TGTGCCAGCAGTGTTGGCGGGTCAGCTCAAGAGACCCAGTACTTC.

This chain connects TRBV5-1 to TRBJ2-2; 7 positions match TRBD1. V dropped 5 bases and J dropped 0; count of bases not matched to a gene: 1. CDR1 and CDR2 (germline): SGHRS, YFSETQ. The CDR3 loop spans 14 amino acids. CDR3 DNA: TGCGCCAGCAGAGGGGGCCCGAACACCGGGGAGCTGTTTTTT. Protein: CASRGGPNTGELFF. Based on the CDR3 plus reference TRBV5-1 and TRBJ2-2, the full variable domain is KAGVTQTPRYLIKTRGQQVTLSCSPISGHRSVSWYQQTPGQGLQFLFEYFSETQRNKGNFPGRFSGRQFSNSRSEMNVSTLELGDSALYLCASRGGPNTGELFFGEGSRLTVL.

This chain connects TRBV29-1 to TRBJ1-5; a possible D gene is TRBD1 (5 bases). V lost 4 bases and J 0 bases, leaving 7 bases between the germline ends. CDR1 and CDR2 from the germline V gene are SQVTM and ANQGSEA. The CDR3 spans 13 residues. The CDR3, as DNA: TGCAGCGTTGGGGGGAATAGCAATCAGCCCCAGCATTTT. It yields the protein CSVGGNSNQPQHF.